This T cell receptor (beta chain) was documented in a study of shared clonotypes between healthy human individuals. Study results and caveats: With a few donors compared, 4.5% to 6.5% of naive CD4 clonotypes were shared.

Some clones are missing from TCRdb's copy, which holds only in-frame ones; the method was immunoSEQ multiplex PCR. The table lists some 2,000,000 clones, approximately 95% of them singletons. On this clone itself: The antigen is undetermined. This sample includes further DNA sequences coding for the same CDR3.

The V end was cut by 5 bases, the J end by 0 bases, with 10 bases between. From germline, CDR1 is SEHNR and CDR2 FQNEAQ (reference sequence). The CDR3 totals 14 residues. HIV-negative, healthy adults without recent acute infections or vaccinations were the donors. This sequence was found in a young man in good health. What was sequenced was naive CD4+ T cells sorted from blood. Subset meaning: CD45RA+ positively selected. The chain links TRBV7-9 to TRBJ1-1, with a weak D call TRBD1 (5 bases). CDR3 sequence: CASSLGQMNTEAFF. CDR3 coding DNA: TGTGCCAGCAGCCTAGGACAAATGAACACTGAAGCTTTCTTT.